The TCR beta chain described here comes from a study of T cells after yellow fever vaccination (dated 2019 in TCRdb). Turning to the overall study: Libraries from fractions with low cell numbers were prepared with the SMART-Seq v4 Ultra Low Input RNA kit. To follow T-cell clones before and after primary and booster YFV17D yellow fever vaccination, bulk TCR alpha and beta repertoires were sequenced over time. The cohort comprised two healthy male donors, one aged 18 to 29 and one aged 30 to 39 years. Blood samples were taken at several timepoints before and after primary and secondary immunization, and bulk PBMC replicates and cell subsets were isolated. What the study reported, not specific to this receptor: Compared with the primary T-cell response, the secondary T-cell response was faster but weaker, reaching its peak on day 5 rather than on day 15. Computational filtering was required because FACS-sorted repertoires could contain abundant contaminating clonotypes from the bulk population. After the booster, most clones that had expanded after primary vaccination were detected again (around 95% of CD4 and roughly nine tenths of CD8), suggesting broad maintenance of memory. Only a couple of donors were included in the study, so the extent to which the findings can be generalized is limited. A small fraction of clonotypes showed up in both the CD4 and CD8 compartments, probably as a result of convergent recombination.

As for this clonotype: No cognate antigen has been identified for it. It has no much larger one-base neighbor in the sample; base qualities were not kept.

What this sample's treatment or condition label stands for: live attenuated yellow fever vaccine strain. At each blood-draw timepoint, two biological replicates of bulk PBMCs were collected. PBMCs were isolated from peripheral blood using a standard Ficoll-Paque protocol. RNA was extracted with TriZol from bulk PBMCs, CD4 and CD8 fractions, and dextramer-positive and dextramer-negative fractions. Synthesis of TCR cDNA relied on 5'RACE template switching, a step that introduced a universal primer site along with unique molecular identifiers. Priming of cDNA synthesis was performed from both the TCR alpha and TCR beta constant segments. Two PCR steps were used to amplify libraries, with sample barcodes and sequencing adapters being added in the second step. Libraries were sequenced on Illumina HiSeq 2500 (2x100 bp) or NovaSeq (2x150 bp). In the original analysis: MIGEC was used to demultiplex reads and collapse the reads into UMI consensus sequences, and MiXCR was used for V(D)J alignment. Using edgeR on replicate PBMC samples, clonotypes were called vaccine-responding if FDR was below 0.01 and the log2 fold change was above 5 up to day 15. Each bulk clonotype was labeled CD4 or CD8 based on which sequenced repertoire, CD4 or CD8, contained the clonotype at higher abundance. The public reads were reanalyzed by TCRdb: fastp trimming at Q25, MiXCR alignment, in-frame beta chains only. CDR3 protein duplicates are merged, each entry listing the most common genes and DNA. TCRdb, not the original authors, processed these V and J calls. The sample data list approximately 600,000 distinct CDR3 sequences, and 9% to 15% of these were observed just once. The ten largest clones add up to more than 12% of the sample.

The CDR3 covers 14 residues, taking in both the cysteine and the phenylalanine. Only CDR3 DNA remains: 42 bases, in frame from the first base. CDR1 and CDR2 (KGHSH, LQKENI) derive from the germline V gene. Relative to germline, V is 2 bases shorter and J is 1 base shorter, with 8 bases between their ends. The sequence was obtained from a man aged 30-40 years who received the YFV17D yellow fever vaccine. Here the chain combines TRBV18 and TRBJ2-5; TRBD2 might be the D gene, on 6 matching bases. The specimen comprised PBMCs, sampled on the day of the yellow fever booster vaccination. The CDR3 is CASSPGGTQETQYF. The DNA sequence follows: TGTGCCAGCTCACCAGGGGGGACCCAAGAGACCCAGTACTTC.